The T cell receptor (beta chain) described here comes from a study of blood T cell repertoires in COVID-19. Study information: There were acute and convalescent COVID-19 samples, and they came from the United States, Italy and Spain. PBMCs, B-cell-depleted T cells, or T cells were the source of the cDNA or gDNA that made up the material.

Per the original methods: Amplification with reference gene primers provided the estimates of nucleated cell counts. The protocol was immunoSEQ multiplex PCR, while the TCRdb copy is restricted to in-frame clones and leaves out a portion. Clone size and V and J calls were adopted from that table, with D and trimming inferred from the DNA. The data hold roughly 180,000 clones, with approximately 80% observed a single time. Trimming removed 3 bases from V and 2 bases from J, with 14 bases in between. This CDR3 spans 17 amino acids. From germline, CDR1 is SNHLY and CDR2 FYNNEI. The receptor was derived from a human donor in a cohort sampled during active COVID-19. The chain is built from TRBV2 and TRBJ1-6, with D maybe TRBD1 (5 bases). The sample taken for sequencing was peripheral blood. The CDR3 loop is CASSEWQGGTYNSPLHF. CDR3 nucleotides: TGTGCCAGCAGTGAGTGGCAGGGAGGAACCTATAATTCACCCCTCCACTTT.